This T cell receptor (beta chain) was recovered during a study of response to subunit inactivated influenza vaccine. TCRdb re-derived calls from the RT-PCR reads in MiXCR, one entry per CDR3 protein. In the table there are 710,000 or so distinct CDR3 sequences, approximately 14% of which are singletons. The germline gives CDR1 DFQATT, CDR2 SNEGSKA (reference sequence). CDR3 size: 15 residues. Trimming removed 2 bases from V and 4 bases from J, with 15 bases in between. The material sequenced was PBMCs from blood, taken approximately 12 days after vaccination. The origin of this receptor is a man aged 45 to 65 who received an inactivated influenza vaccine. The chain carries TRBV20-1 and TRBJ2-1, with D possibly matching TRBD2 (6 bases). The CDR3 region is CSARRRGRPYNEQFF. CDR3 nucleotide sequence: TGCAGTGCTAGAAGGAGGGGTAGGCCTTACAATGAGCAGTTCTTC.